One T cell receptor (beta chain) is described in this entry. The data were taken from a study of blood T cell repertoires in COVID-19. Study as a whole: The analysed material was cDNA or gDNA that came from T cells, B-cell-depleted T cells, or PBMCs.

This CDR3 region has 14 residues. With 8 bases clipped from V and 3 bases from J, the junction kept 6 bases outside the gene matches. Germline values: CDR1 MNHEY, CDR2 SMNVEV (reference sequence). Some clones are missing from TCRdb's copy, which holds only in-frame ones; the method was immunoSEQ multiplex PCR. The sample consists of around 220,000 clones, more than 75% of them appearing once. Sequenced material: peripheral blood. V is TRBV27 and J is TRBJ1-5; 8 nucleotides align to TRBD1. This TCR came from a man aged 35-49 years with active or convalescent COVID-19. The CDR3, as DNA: TGTGCCAGCTCCCACAGGGGGTTCAATCAGCCCCAGCATTTT. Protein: CASSHRGFNQPQHF.